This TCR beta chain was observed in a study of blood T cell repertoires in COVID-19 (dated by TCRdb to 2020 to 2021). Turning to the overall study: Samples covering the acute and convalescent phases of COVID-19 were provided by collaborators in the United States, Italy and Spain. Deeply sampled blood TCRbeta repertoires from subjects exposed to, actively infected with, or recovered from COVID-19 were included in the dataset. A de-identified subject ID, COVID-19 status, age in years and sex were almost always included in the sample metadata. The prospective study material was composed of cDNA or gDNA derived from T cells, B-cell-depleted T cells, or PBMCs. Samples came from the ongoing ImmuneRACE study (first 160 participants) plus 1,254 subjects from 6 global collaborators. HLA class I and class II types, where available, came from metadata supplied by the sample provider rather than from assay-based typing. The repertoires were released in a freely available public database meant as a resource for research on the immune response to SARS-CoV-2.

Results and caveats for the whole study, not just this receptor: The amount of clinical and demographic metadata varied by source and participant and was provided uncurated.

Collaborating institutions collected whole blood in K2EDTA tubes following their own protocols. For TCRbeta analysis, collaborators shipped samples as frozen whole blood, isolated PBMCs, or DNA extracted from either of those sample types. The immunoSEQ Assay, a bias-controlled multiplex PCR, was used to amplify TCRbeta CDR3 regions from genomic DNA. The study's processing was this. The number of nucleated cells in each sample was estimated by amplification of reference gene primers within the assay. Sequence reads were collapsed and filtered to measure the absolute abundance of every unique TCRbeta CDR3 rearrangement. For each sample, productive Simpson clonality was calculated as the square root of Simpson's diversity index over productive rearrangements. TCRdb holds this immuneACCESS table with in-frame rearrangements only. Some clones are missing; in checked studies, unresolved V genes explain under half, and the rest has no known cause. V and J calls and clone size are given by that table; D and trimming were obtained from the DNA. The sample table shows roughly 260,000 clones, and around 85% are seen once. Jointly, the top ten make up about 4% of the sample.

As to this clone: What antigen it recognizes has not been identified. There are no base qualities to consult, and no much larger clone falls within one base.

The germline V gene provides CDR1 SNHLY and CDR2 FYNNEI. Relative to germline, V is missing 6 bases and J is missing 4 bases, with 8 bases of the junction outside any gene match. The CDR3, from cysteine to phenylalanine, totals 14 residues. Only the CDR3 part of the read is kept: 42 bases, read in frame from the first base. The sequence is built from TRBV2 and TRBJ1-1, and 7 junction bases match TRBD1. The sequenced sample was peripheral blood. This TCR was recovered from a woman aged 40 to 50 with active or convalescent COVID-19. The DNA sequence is TGTGCCAGCAGCGGAGGACAGGCGATCACTGAAGCTTTCTTT. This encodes CASSGGQAITEAFF. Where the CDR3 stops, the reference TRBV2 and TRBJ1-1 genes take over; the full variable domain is EPEVTQTPSHQVTQMGQEVILRCVPISNHLYFYWYRQILGQKVEFLVSFYNNEISEKSEIFDDQFSVERPDGSNFTLKIRSTKLEDSAMYFCASSGGQAITEAFFGQGTRLTVV.